The present T cell receptor (beta chain) was sequenced within a study of blood T cell repertoires in COVID-19. CDR1 is LNHNV, CDR2 YYDKDF, per germline (reference sequence). Trimming pared 0 bases from V and 5 bases from J, leaving 10 bases between. This CDR3 has 14 residues. Original processing methods: It was from reference gene primer amplification that nucleated cell counts were estimated. Measured with immunoSEQ multiplex PCR; TCRdb has only the in-frame clones, and not every one. V and J calls and clone size are given by that table; D and trimming were obtained from the DNA. The table shows more than 65,000 clones, with roughly 80% occurring only once.

V gene TRBV15 combines with J gene TRBJ1-2; no clear D gene. Sequencing input: peripheral blood. The source is an elderly woman with acute or convalescent COVID-19. DNA for the CDR3: TGTGCCACCAGCAGAGATTACGGGAATTATGGCTACACCTTC. This encodes CATSRDYGNYGYTF.